Shown below are 31 T cell receptor beta chains from a single sample sequenced in a study of OX40 agonist ivuxolimab in advanced cancers. TCRdb keeps only in-frame clones here, not all; method: immunoSEQ multiplex PCR. The table has 15,000 to 20,000 clones, less than 90% seen once; the top ten hold approximately 24%. Sample: CD4+ or CD8+ T cells sorted from blood, taken in a trial of the OX40 agonist ivuxolimab. These receptors were collected from an adult with an advanced solid tumor such as melanoma, head and neck, liver or kidney cancer.

This chain links TRBV5-6 with TRBJ1-2; the D is unclear. Germline V CDR1 and CDR2: SGHDT, YYEEEE. Trimming shortened V by 4 bases and J by 3 bases, and 13 bases separated the two germline ends. CDR3 size: 14 residues. The CDR3 reads CASSPAKGHYGYTF. CDR3 DNA: TGTGCCAGCAGCCCTGCAAAGGGCCACTATGGCTACACCTTC.

This rearrangement joins TRBV7-6 to TRBJ2-7; 7 bases are a match to TRBD1. CDR3 length: 13 amino acids. Trimming removed 6 bases from V and 5 bases from J; junction bases left unmatched: 7. Germline CDR1 SGHVS, CDR2 FNYEAQ. CDR3 sequence: CASSPWTGNEQYF. CDR3 DNA sequence: TGTGCCAGCAGTCCTTGGACAGGCAACGAGCAGTACTTC.

V and J are TRBV5-6 and TRBJ2-1; 7 positions agree with TRBD1. The germline V gene has CDR1 SGHDT and CDR2 YYEEEE. CDR3 length: 14 residues. V was clipped by 0 bases and J by 9 bases; unmatched bases: 6. The CDR3 is CASSLEGARFEQFF. CDR3 nucleotides: TGTGCCAGCAGCTTGGAGGGGGCGCGTTTTGAGCAGTTCTTC. Full variable domain (rest looked up from reference TRBV5-6 and TRBJ2-1): DAGVTQSPTHLIKTRGQQVTLRCSPKSGHDTVSWYQQALGQGPQFIFQYYEEEERQRGNFPDRFSGHQFPNYSSELNVNALLLGDSALYLCASSLEGARFEQFFGPGTRLTVL.

This chain uses TRBV5-1 with TRBJ1-2; TRBD1 might be the D (5 bases). The germline V gene encodes CDR1 SGHRS and CDR2 YFSETQ. The CDR3 covers 15 residues. V was cut by 1 base and J by 2 bases, with 12 bases left in between. CDR3: CASSLKGSENYGYTF. The CDR3 DNA follows: TGCGCCAGCAGCTTGAAGGGGTCGGAGAACTATGGCTACACCTTC.

This sequence joins TRBV9 and TRBJ2-5; tentatively, D is TRBD1 or TRBD2 (5 bases each). The CDR3 spans 14 residues. The ends were cut back, 0 bases at V and 5 bases at J, with 11 bases in the middle. Germline assignment: CDR1 SGDLS and CDR2 YYNGEE. CDR3 loop: CASSVGGVGETQYF. CDR3 nucleotides: TGTGCCAGCAGCGTAGGAGGGGTGGGGGAGACCCAGTACTTC.

The gene calls are TRBV7-8 and TRBJ1-5; 9 bases map to TRBD1. The CDR3 has 16 amino acids. V was clipped by 1 base and J by 2 bases; unmatched bases: 3. Germline V lookup: CDR1 SGHVS, CDR2 FQNEAQ. CDR3: CASSLVWTGGNQPQHF. The CDR3 coding sequence is TGTGCCAGCAGCTTAGTGTGGACAGGGGGCAATCAGCCCCAGCATTTT.

The chain couples TRBV9 to TRBJ1-2, with a weak D call TRBD1 (5 bases). Trimming cost V 0 bases and J 0 bases, with 21 bases left between them. CDR1 SGDLS and CDR2 YYNGEE come from the germline V gene. The CDR3 loop spans 19 amino acids. As DNA, the CDR3 is TGTGCCAGCAGCGTAGGTGGCCAGGGTAGTTTTTCAGCTAACTATGGCTACACCTTC. This gives the protein CASSVGGQGSFSANYGYTF.

This chain links TRBV27 with TRBJ2-6, with TRBD1 matching over 7 bases. V dropped 10 bases and J dropped 3; count of bases not matched to a gene: 15. This CDR3 has 17 residues. The germline V gene has CDR1 MNHEY and CDR2 SMNVEV (reference sequence). CDR3 sequence reads: CATSPGTVFFGANVLTF. The CDR3 DNA sequence: TGTGCCACCAGCCCCGGGACAGTGTTTTTTGGGGCCAACGTCCTGACTTTC.

The chain carries TRBV6-5 and TRBJ2-3; weak D call: TRBD2 (6 bases). The CDR3 consists of 11 residues. Germline loops: CDR1 MNHEY, CDR2 SVGAGI. The V end was cut by 7 bases, the J end by 6 bases, with 8 bases between. The CDR3 DNA is TGTGCCAGCACGGAGGGTGATACGCAGTATTTT. Its translation is CASTEGDTQYF.

Here the CDR3 reads CASSLDDGTSSLVETQYF. The CDR3 region has the DNA TGCGCCAGCAGCCTCGATGACGGGACTAGTTCCCTGGTAGAGACCCAGTACTTC. The V gene is TRBV5-1, the J gene TRBJ2-5; 8 bases map to TRBD2. The CDR3 runs to 18 residues. Germline CDR1 SGHRS, CDR2 YFSETQ. J gave up 4 bases and V 4 bases, and 18 bases lay outside the gene matches.

The rearrangement joins TRBV6-5 to TRBJ1-1, with D unclear. CDR3 length: 12 residues. Germline V gene data show CDR1 as MNHEY and CDR2 as SVGAGI. V was pared by 5 bases and J by 3 bases, with 7 bases between. DNA for the CDR3: TGTGCCAGCAGTGCAAGGTACACTGAAGCTTTCTTT. It translates to CASSARYTEAFF.

Details on this clone: This may come from a read error, since a much larger clone is one base off. The chain uses TRBV9 and TRBJ2-2; 7 nucleotides match TRBD2. CDR1 is SGDLS and CDR2 is YYNGEE in the germline V gene. The CDR3 totals 15 residues. Losses at the gene ends were 4 bases for V and 5 bases for J; bases not matched to a gene: 8. The CDR3 DNA reads as TGTGCCAGCAGCCCCCCAAGCGGGACTACCGGGGAGCTGTTTTTT. Translated: CASSPPSGTTGELFF.

The chain combines TRBV7-9 with TRBJ2-7; D is unclear. Looked up from germline, CDR1 is SEHNR and CDR2 is FQNEAQ (reference sequence). The V end was cut by 5 bases, the J end by 2 bases, with 13 bases between. This CDR3 has 14 residues. The CDR3 protein is CASSRPSHPYEQYF. CDR3 DNA sequence: TGTGCCAGCAGCCGGCCATCGCACCCCTACGAGCAGTACTTC.

This rearrangement joins TRBV5-4 to TRBJ2-7; 11 nucleotides match TRBD1. Germline loops: CDR1 SGHNT, CDR2 YYREEE (reference sequence). The CDR3 is 14 residues long. Unmatched junction bases numbered 3, after V lost 4 bases and J lost 3 bases. This chain's CDR3 is CASSRDRGNYEQYF. CDR3 DNA sequence: TGTGCCAGCAGCCGGGACAGGGGGAACTACGAGCAGTACTTC.

This clone was counted a few times. The J gene is TRBJ2-3, the V gene TRBV9; 7 bases are shared with TRBD2. Unmatched junction bases numbered 10, after V lost 1 base and J lost 2 bases. Germline V gene data show CDR1 as SGDLS and CDR2 as YYNGEE. This CDR3 has 17 residues. The CDR3 loop is CASSVRSSGEFTDTQYF. In DNA form, the CDR3 reads TGTGCCAGCAGCGTAAGGTCCAGCGGGGAGTTCACAGATACGCAGTATTTT.

V is TRBV7-9 and J is TRBJ2-7; D is undetermined. The germline V gene has CDR1 SEHNR and CDR2 FQNEAQ (reference sequence). Between the trimmed V and J ends, which lost 8 bases and 6 bases, there was a span of 8 bases. The CDR3 length is 10 residues. In nucleotides, the CDR3 is TGTGCCAGCGGTGGGGTCGAGCAGTACTTC. Translating it yields CASGGVEQYF.

This clone is a singleton in its sample. V usage is TRBV9 and J usage is TRBJ2-5, with D unresolved. The V end lost 3 bases, the J end lost 0 bases, and 6 bases lay between the germline ends. CDR3 length equals 13 residues. Germline lookup yields CDR1 SGDLS and CDR2 YYNGEE. This CDR3 reads CASSASYQETQYF. The CDR3 DNA follows: TGTGCCAGCAGCGCTTCGTACCAAGAGACCCAGTACTTC.

This chain links TRBV9 with TRBJ2-3; unclear D gene. The germline CDR1 and CDR2 sequences are SGDLS and YYNGEE. V dropped 4 bases and J dropped 2 bases, with 5 bases sitting between them. There are 12 residues in the CDR3. The CDR3 region is CASSLDTDTQYF. The CDR3 DNA sequence: TGTGCCAGCAGCCTCGACACAGATACGCAGTATTTT.

This sequence joins TRBV4-1 and TRBJ2-5; TRBD2 is a possible D gene (5 bases). Germline V gene data show CDR1 as MGHRA and CDR2 as YSYEKL. V gave up 1 base and J gave up 14 bases, with 11 bases separating them. This CDR3 comprises 11 residues. The CDR3 sequence is CASSQGELVYF. DNA of the CDR3: TGCGCCAGCAGCCAAGGGGAGCTTGTTTACTTC.

The rearrangement joins TRBV13 to TRBJ2-7, with D hard to call. The ends were cut back, 0 bases at V and 3 bases at J, with 3 bases in the middle. The CDR3 is 12 amino acids. From germline, CDR1 is PRHDT and CDR2 FYEKMQ (reference sequence). The CDR3: CASSLGSYEQYF. CDR3 bases: TGTGCCAGCAGCTTAGGCAGCTACGAGCAGTACTTC.

This clone has only a few counts. The chain employs TRBV2 and TRBJ1-1; unclear D gene. V gave up 6 bases and J gave up 11 bases, with 7 bases separating them. This CDR3 region has 9 residues. Germline V gives CDR1 SNHLY, CDR2 FYNNEI. The CDR3 nucleotides read TGTGCCAGCAGCTTCGCGGCTTTCTTT. This codes for CASSFAAFF.

The rearrangement links TRBV5-1 to TRBJ1-4; D gene uncertain. Looked up from germline, CDR1 is SGHRS and CDR2 is YFSETQ. The V end was cut by 3 bases, the J end by 0 bases, with 9 bases between. CDR3 length: 15 residues. CDR3 amino acids: CASSSEMATNEKLFF. The CDR3 coding sequence is TGCGCCAGCAGCTCGGAAATGGCAACTAATGAAAAACTGTTTTTT. Full variable domain (rest looked up from reference TRBV5-1 and TRBJ1-4): KAGVTQTPRYLIKTRGQQVTLSCSPISGHRSVSWYQQTPGQGLQFLFEYFSETQRNKGNFPGRFSGRQFSNSRSEMNVSTLELGDSALYLCASSSEMATNEKLFFGSGTQLSVL.

This chain links TRBV2 with TRBJ2-3; 8 bases line up with TRBD1. The V and J ends lost 10 bases and 1 base, in that order; junction bases with no gene match: 7. This CDR3 contains 14 residues. The germline gives CDR1 SNHLY, CDR2 FYNNEI. The CDR3 protein is CANDRGFGTDTQYF. The CDR3 coding sequence is TGTGCCAACGACAGGGGTTTTGGCACAGATACGCAGTATTTT. The full variable domain, rest sourced from reference TRBV2 and TRBJ2-3, is EPEVTQTPSHQVTQMGQEVILRCVPISNHLYFYWYRQILGQKVEFLVSFYNNEISEKSEIFDDQFSVERPDGSNFTLKIRSTKLEDSAMYFCANDRGFGTDTQYFGPGTRLTVL.

The chain has TRBV6-5 and TRBJ2-2; no clear D gene. Germline V CDR1 and CDR2: MNHEY, SVGAGI. CDR3 length equals 13 residues. The ends were cut back, 2 bases at V and 4 bases at J, with 5 bases in the middle. The CDR3 here is CASSYGATGELFF. As DNA, the CDR3 is TGTGCCAGCAGTTACGGAGCCACCGGGGAGCTGTTTTTT.

CDR3 loop: CASPYKQDAPVVTEAFF. The CDR3 region has the DNA TGTGCCAGCCCGTACAAACAGGATGCTCCTGTCGTCACTGAAGCTTTCTTT. This chain joins TRBV2 and TRBJ1-1; tentative D call: TRBD1 (5 bases). V was cut by 8 bases and J by 4 bases, with 26 bases left in between. CDR3 length: 17 amino acids. Per germline, CDR1 SNHLY and CDR2 FYNNEI.

The V and J genes are TRBV7-9 and TRBJ1-6; TRBD1 matches at 7 bases. The CDR3 covers 14 residues. Germline assignment: CDR1 SEHNR and CDR2 FQNEAQ (reference sequence). V was clipped by 5 bases and J by 7 bases; unmatched bases: 5. In DNA form, the CDR3 reads TGTGCCAGCAGCCCCGGGACAGTAAATTCACCCCTCCACTTT. It is translated as CASSPGTVNSPLHF. The full variable domain, completed using reference TRBV7-9 and TRBJ1-6, is DTGVSQNPRHKITKRGQNVTFRCDPISEHNRLYWYRQTLGQGPEFLTYFQNEAQLEKSRLLSDRFSAERPKGSFSTLEIQRTEQGDSAMYLCASSPGTVNSPLHFGNGTRLTVT.

The chain uses TRBV15 and TRBJ1-2; TRBD1 is a possible D gene (5 bases). CDR1 is LNHNV, CDR2 YYDKDF, per germline (reference sequence). The CDR3 consists of 14 residues. V lost 8 bases to trimming and J lost 2 bases, with 15 bases between them. CDR3 sequence (DNA): TGTGCCACCGCGACAGTGCGGGACAACTATGGCTACACCTTC. This codes for CATATVRDNYGYTF.

The chain recombines TRBV12-5 with TRBJ2-1, with D tentatively TRBD2 (5 bases). Germline CDR1 reads LGHNT; CDR2 reads FRNRAP. This CDR3 is built from 15 residues. V was clipped by 3 bases and J by 5 bases, with 14 bases between them. The CDR3 loop is CASGLPFGLDNEQFF. DNA for the CDR3: TGTGCTAGTGGTTTACCCTTCGGACTGGACAATGAGCAGTTCTTC.

The chain employs TRBV10-3 and TRBJ2-3, with D hard to call. This CDR3 comprises 13 residues. Trimming took off 2 bases at V and 6 bases at J, with 9 bases between the two ends. Germline V gene lookup returns CDR1 ENHRY and CDR2 SYGVKD. Written as DNA, the CDR3 is TGTGCCATCAGTGAGACTATAGGGGATACGCAGTATTTT. This encodes CAISETIGDTQYF.

The J gene is TRBJ1-2, the V gene TRBV5-6, with D possibly matching TRBD1 (6 bases). In germline, CDR1 is SGHDT, CDR2 YYEEEE. The V end was cut by 1 base, the J end by 6 bases, with 22 bases between. The length of the CDR3 is 17 residues. The CDR3 protein is CASSLSGGAFGFDGYTF. Written as DNA, the CDR3 is TGTGCCAGCAGCTTGTCCGGGGGCGCATTCGGGTTTGATGGCTACACCTTC.

J is TRBJ2-1 and V is TRBV5-1, with 11 positions matching TRBD1. V lost 5 bases, J lost 6 bases, and 22 bases stayed unmatched. CDR1 SGHRS and CDR2 YFSETQ come from the germline V gene. The CDR3 loop spans 20 amino acids. The CDR3: CASRRYGTGGGEPNSNEQFF. The CDR3 DNA is TGCGCCAGCAGACGCTACGGGACAGGGGGTGGGGAACCCAACTCCAATGAGCAGTTCTTC. The variable domain in full, completed from reference TRBV5-1 and TRBJ2-1, reads KAGVTQTPRYLIKTRGQQVTLSCSPISGHRSVSWYQQTPGQGLQFLFEYFSETQRNKGNFPGRFSGRQFSNSRSEMNVSTLELGDSALYLCASRRYGTGGGEPNSNEQFFGPGTRLTVL.